These T cell receptor beta chains were read from a single sample in a study of blood T cell repertoires in COVID-19. Method: immunoSEQ multiplex PCR; TCRdb's copy keeps in-frame clones and lacks some. Among approximately 190,000 clones listed, approximately 84% were seen once. The sequenced sample consisted of peripheral blood. Receptors originate from a woman aged 70-85 years with active or convalescent COVID-19. CDR3s include the opening cysteine and the closing phenylalanine or tryptophan. A D gene is named only where the DNA matches it firmly. Expanded clones are given a class, and other clones once, few, many or no size at all.

TRBD2 TRBJ2-7 TRBV6-2/TRBV6-3 NA TGTGCCAGCAGCCCCTCCCTACTAGCGGGAGAGGGGTGGTCAGTAGAGCAGTACTTC CASSPSLLAGEGWSVEQYF
NA TRBJ2-7 TRBV19 NA TGTGCCAGTAGTATCGGTCAGCGGCTCGGGGAGCAGTACTTC CASSIGQRLGEQYF
TRBD1 TRBJ1-3 TRBV28 NA TGTGCCAGCAGTACAGGGGGTTCCGGAAACACCATATATTTT CASSTGGSGNTIYF
TRBD1 TRBJ1-1 TRBV5-4 NA TGTGCCAGCAGCCCTAAACAGGGGGCGAACACTGAAGCTTTCTTT CASSPKQGANTEAFF
NA TRBJ2-7 TRBV2 NA TGTGCCAGCAGTGAACAGGCAGACTACGAGCAGTACTTC CASSEQADYEQYF
TRBD2 TRBJ2-3 TRBV19 NA TGTGCCAGTAAGATTAGCGGGAGAGGGGGAGATACGCAGTATTTT CASKISGRGGDTQYF
NA TRBJ1-5 TRBV14 NA TGTGCCAGCAGACCGAGGACAGCTGATAGCAATCAGCCCCAGCATTTT CASRPRTADSNQPQHF
NA TRBJ1-1 TRBV19 NA TGTGCCAGTAGTGGCCAGGGGCACGTCGCTGAAGCTTTCTTT CASSGQGHVAEAFF
TRBD2 TRBJ2-3 TRBV6-6 NA TGTGCCAGCAGTCTCGGACTAGCGGGGACTGTGTCAGATACGCAGTATTTT CASSLGLAGTVSDTQYF
TRBD1 TRBJ2-2 TRBV7-3 NA TGTGCCAGCAGCCAGGACAGGGCTCACGGGCTCGCCGGGGAGCTGTTTTTT CASSQDRAHGLAGELFF
NA TRBJ2-7 TRBV2 once TGTGCCAGCAGGACGACAGGAAACTCCTACGAGCAGTACTTC CASRTTGNSYEQYF
NA TRBJ2-1 TRBV5-1 NA TGCGCCAGCAGCTTGGAACTCCGCAGGGAGCAGTTCTTC CASSLELRREQFF
NA TRBJ2-1 TRBV7-7 NA TGTGCCAGCAGCTTTGGGGCTTACAATGAGCAGTTCTTC CASSFGAYNEQFF
TRBD1 TRBJ1-5 TRBV18 few TGTGCCAGCTCACCTTTGGGACAGGGAGACTATCAGCCCCAGCATTTT CASSPLGQGDYQPQHF
NA TRBJ2-2 TRBV27 NA TGTGCCAGCAAATATAAGAGGACAGACACCGGGGAGCTGTTTTTT CASKYKRTDTGELFF
TRBD1 TRBJ2-1 TRBV11-2 NA TGTGCCAGCAGCTACCACCGGACAGGGAACGTGGTGTACAATGAGCAGTTCTTC CASSYHRTGNVVYNEQFF
TRBD2 TRBJ2-3 TRBV3-1/TRBV3-2 NA TGTGCCAGCAGCCGCATATACCCCACTAGCGGGAGTCCAGATACGCAGTATTTT CASSRIYPTSGSPDTQYF
TRBD1 TRBJ1-1 TRBV2 few TGTGCCAGCAGGCTGGGACAGGGGCCCCTTGAAGCTTTCTTT CASRLGQGPLEAFF
TRBD1 TRBJ2-5 TRBV30 NA TGTGCCTGGAGTCTGTCGGACAGGGGAACGACCCAGTACTTC CAWSLSDRGTTQYF
NA TRBJ1-4 TRBV4-1 NA TGCGCCAGCAGCTTCCAGGGACTCAATGAAAAACTGTTTTTT CASSFQGLNEKLFF
NA TRBJ2-3 TRBV5-1 NA TGCGCCAGCAGCTTGGTCGGTAGCGCCGCAGATACGCAGTATTTT CASSLVGSAADTQYF
NA TRBJ2-7 TRBV27 NA TGTGCCAGCAGTTTACGACGGGGGGCTCCCTACGAGCAGTACTTC CASSLRRGAPYEQYF
NA TRBJ2-2 TRBV3-1/TRBV3-2 NA TGTGCCAGCAGCCACTCGGACACCAACACCGGGGAGCTGTTTTTT CASSHSDTNTGELFF
TRBD2 TRBJ2-3 TRBV18 NA TGTGCCAGCTCACCGATACCACGGGGGGGAGACACAGATACGCAGTATTTT CASSPIPRGGDTDTQYF
TRBD1 TRBJ2-1 TRBV30 NA TGTGCCTGGACCCGTGCAGGGGGAAATGAGCAGTTCTTC CAWTRAGGNEQFF
NA TRBJ1-2 TRBV29-1 few TGCAGCGTTGACGAGAATAACTATGGCTACACCTTC CSVDENNYGYTF
NA TRBJ2-5 TRBV7-8 NA TGTGCCAGCAGCAAAGGACAGCAAGAGACCCAGTACTTC CASSKGQQETQYF
NA TRBJ2-1 TRBV18 NA TGTGCCAGCTCACGGACAGATCCGGGAGAGCAGTTCTTC CASSRTDPGEQFF
NA TRBJ2-4 TRBV15 NA TGTGCCACCAGCAGGGGGGGTTCACCCCTGGGGGCCAAAAACATTCAGTACTTC CATSRGGSPLGAKNIQYF
TRBD1 TRBJ2-7 TRBV6-5 NA TGTGCCAGCAGAGGGACAGTGCAGGCGGAGCAGTACTTC CASRGTVQAEQYF
NA TRBJ2-7 TRBV6-6 NA TGTGCCAGCAGTTCTACAGGAGACTACGAGCAGTACTTC CASSSTGDYEQYF
NA TRBJ1-2 TRBV5-1 once TGCGCCAGCAGCTCCATCGATCGGAACTATGGCTACACCTTC CASSSIDRNYGYTF
TRBD1 TRBJ1-2 TRBV5-1 NA TGCGCCAGCAGCGTATTTCCGGGACAGGATGGCTACACCTTC CASSVFPGQDGYTF
TRBD1 TRBJ1-2 TRBV5-4 few TGTGCCAGCAGGCCCGCCGACAGGGAGGACTATGGCTACACCTTC CASRPADREDYGYTF
NA TRBJ2-7 TRBV23-1 NA TGCGCCAGCAGTCAATCACACAACGAGCAGTACTTC CASSQSHNEQYF
NA TRBJ2-6 TRBV5-1 NA TGCGCCAGTAGCTTGGTCTCGGGGGCTGGGGCCAACGTCCTGACTTTC CASSLVSGAGANVLTF
NA TRBJ1-3 TRBV5-5 NA TGTGCCAGCAGCTTGGATGGAGCAGCCTCTGGAAACACCATATATTTT CASSLDGAASGNTIYF
NA TRBJ2-5 TRBV7-7 NA TGTGCTAGCAGCTTAGCGGCACAGGGCCAAGAGACCCAGTACTTC CASSLAAQGQETQYF
TRBD2 TRBJ2-1 TRBV4-1 NA TGCGCCAGCAGCCTAGACTGGGGGGGTAATGAGCAGTTCTTC CASSLDWGGNEQFF
TRBD2 TRBJ2-1 TRBV7-2 NA TGTGCCAGCAGCCATCCCTTCCAGGCTAGCGGGAGCTCCTACAATGAGCAGTTCTTC CASSHPFQASGSSYNEQFF